What follows describes a single TCR beta chain. Since all of the isolated RNA was reverse transcribed, expressed TCRB transcripts were what got sequenced. Data came from immunoSEQ multiplex PCR; TCRdb stores just in-frame clones and leaves some out. The profile shows 900,000 or so clones, roughly 17% of them singletons. This sample was included in a study of beta chain features in type 1 diabetes. Sorting of CD4+ naive, central memory, regulatory and stem cell-like memory cells was performed via CD45RO/CCR7/CD25/CD127/CD95/CD27. The CDR3 has 14 residues. Trimming took off 5 bases at V and 5 bases at J, with 16 bases between the two ends. Germline CDR1 is SGHNT and CDR2 is YYREEE (reference sequence).

The chain couples TRBV5-4 to TRBJ1-2; a possible D gene is TRBD1 (6 bases). The material sequenced was naive CD4+ T cells from blood. The clonotype was recovered from a woman younger than 35 in good health. CDR3 nucleotide sequence: TGTGCCAGCAGGGGAGGGGGGCTAAAATATGGCTACACCTTC. Encoded protein: CASRGGGLKYGYTF.